These T cell receptor beta chains were read from a single sample in a study of response to subunit inactivated influenza vaccine. TCRdb re-called the RT-PCR reads with MiXCR, one entry per CDR3 protein. The sample records over 400,000 distinct CDR3 sequences, approximately 11% being singletons. Source: PBMCs from blood, taken 45 days after vaccination. The source of these receptors is a man aged 50 to 60 who received an inactivated influenza vaccine. The CDR3 runs from the conserved cysteine through the conserved F or W. D genes are given only for firm matches. Size is stated for part of the rows, as once, few or many counts, or as a class when the clone is expanded.

D	V	size	J	DNA	CDR3
.	TRBV20-1	.	TRBJ1-5	TGCAGTGCTAGGAGGGCACTCAGGCCCCAGCATTTT	CSARRALRPQHF
TRBD2	TRBV6-1	many	TRBJ2-1	TGTGCCAGCAGCAGAAACGAACTAGCGGAGCTCAATGAGCAGTTCTTC	CASSRNELAELNEQFF
.	TRBV7-3	many	TRBJ2-6	TGTGCCAGCAGCCCTCTTGCCGGGGCCAACGTCCTGACTTTC	CASSPLAGANVLTF
.	TRBV7-9	few	TRBJ2-3	TGTGCCACGGCAAGCACAGATACGCAGTATTTT	CATASTDTQYF
.	TRBV20-1	many	TRBJ2-1	TGCAGTGCTATACGATCTCAGGGGCGTTGGCATGAGCAGTTCTTC	CSAIRSQGRWHEQFF
.	TRBV4-3	.	TRBJ1-2	TGCGCCAGCAGCCAAGATAGCCTCGGACGGTCAGACTATGGCTACACCTTC	CASSQDSLGRSDYGYTF
TRBD2	TRBV27	few	TRBJ2-7	TGTGCCAGCAGTCCTACTAGCGGAGCAACCTACGAGCAGTACTTC	CASSPTSGATYEQYF
TRBD2	TRBV5-1	many	TRBJ2-1	TGCGCCAGCAGCTTGGCCGGGACTACCCCGTTCTTC	CASSLAGTTPFF
TRBD1	TRBV12-3/TRBV12-4	.	TRBJ1-4	TGTGCCAGCAGCCGGAGACAGGGGGCGGTTGAAAAACTGTTTTTT	CASSRRQGAVEKLFF
.	TRBV4-2	few	TRBJ1-4	TGTGCCAGCAGCCAAGAGGCCGTTCGGGTAACTAATGAAAAACTGTTTTTT	CASSQEAVRVTNEKLFF
.	TRBV3-1	few	TRBJ2-4	TGTGCCAGCAGAGGTGGTCCGGGCAAAAACATTCAGTACTTC	CASRGGPGKNIQYF
.	TRBV6-5	many	TRBJ2-2	TGTGCCAGCAGTTTCTGGGGGACCGGGGAGCTGTTTTTT	CASSFWGTGELFF
TRBD1	TRBV5-5	.	TRBJ1-5	TGTGCCAGCACCCCACGGGGACAGGGCCCTCGTCAGCCCCAGCATTTT	CASTPRGQGPRQPQHF
TRBD1	TRBV6-1	few	TRBJ1-2	TGTGCCAGGGGGGGACAGGGACTTGGCTACACCTTC	CARGGQGLGYTF
TRBD1	TRBV5-1	few	TRBJ2-3	TGCGCCAGCAGCTCTCGGACAGGGCCCCTCACAGATACGCAGTATTTT	CASSSRTGPLTDTQYF
.	TRBV10-3	many	TRBJ2-7	TGTGCCATCAGGGGCTTGGCGGGGCTTGGGGAGCAGTACTTC	CAIRGLAGLGEQYF
.	TRBV11-2	.	TRBJ2-2	TGTGCCAGCAGCCAGGATCACGGGGAGCTGTTTTTT	CASSQDHGELFF
.	TRBV29-1	many	TRBJ1-4	TGCAGCGTCCGGGGCCGGAGGAGTAATGAAAAACTGTTTTTT	CSVRGRRSNEKLFF
TRBD1	TRBV20-1	many	TRBJ1-6	TGCAGTGCTGTCCGGGACAGCCAGGACCCCCTCCACTTT	CSAVRDSQDPLHF
.	TRBV29-1	few	TRBJ2-3	TGCAGCGTTGACGAGGGCGCCCCGACGCAGTATTTT	CSVDEGAPTQYF
TRBD2	TRBV12-3/TRBV12-4	.	TRBJ2-7	TGTGCCAGCTGTCCGGGGGGGAAGCAGTACTTC	CASCPGGKQYF
.	TRBV5-1	few	TRBJ2-1	TGCGCCAGCAGCTTCGGGGCCATAAATGAGCAGTTCTTC	CASSFGAINEQFF
.	TRBV9	.	TRBJ2-1	TGTGCCAGCAGCGTAGGGAGTCGGGGCGGGGCCTACAATGAGCAGTTCTTC	CASSVGSRGGAYNEQFF
.	TRBV4-3	many	TRBJ2-1	TGCGCCAGCAGCCAAGATGGGGGGACAGATTACAATGAGCAGTTCTTC	CASSQDGGTDYNEQFF
TRBD1	TRBV5-1	.	TRBJ2-4	TGCGCCAGCAGCGCGAGTACAGGGGCCCACATTCAGTACTTC	CASSASTGAHIQYF
TRBD2	TRBV7-9	few	TRBJ2-7	TGTGCCAGCAGCTTAGCCCTTGGGACTAACTACGAGCAGTACTTC	CASSLALGTNYEQYF
.	TRBV5-5	once	TRBJ2-5	TGTGCCAGCAGCCTAGTCCCCGGCAGTCCGGGAGAGACCCAGTACTTC	CASSLVPGSPGETQYF
.	TRBV15	.	TRBJ2-5	TGTGCCACCAGCAGAGTTAGCTCGGAGACCCAGTACTTC	CATSRVSSETQYF
TRBD1	TRBV9	.	TRBJ1-2	TGTGCCAGCAGCGTAGCACCTCTGACAGGGATTAGCGTAAATGGCTACACCTTC	CASSVAPLTGISVNGYTF
.	TRBV5-6	many	TRBJ1-3	TGTGCCAGCAGCTCTGTCCGGGATCCCTCCTCTGGAAACACCATATATTTT	CASSSVRDPSSGNTIYF
.	TRBV2	.	TRBJ2-1	TGTGCCAGCAGTGTTGAAGCCGTCTCCTACAATGAGCAGTTCTTC	CASSVEAVSYNEQFF
.	TRBV5-1	many	TRBJ2-5	TGCGCCAGCAGCGTCGGACAGCAGGGGACCCAGTACTTC	CASSVGQQGTQYF
.	TRBV10-3	few	TRBJ2-1	TGTGCCATCAGTGTTCACGGTTACAATGAGCAGTTCTTC	CAISVHGYNEQFF
.	TRBV4-3	.	TRBJ2-7	TGCGCCAGCAGCCATTTACAGGGATCCTACGAGCAGTACTTC	CASSHLQGSYEQYF
.	TRBV12-3/TRBV12-4	.	TRBJ2-5	TGTGCCAGCAGTTTACCAGGGGGGGCGGAGACCCAGTACTTC	CASSLPGGAETQYF
.	TRBV6-2/TRBV6-3	few	TRBJ1-4	TGTGCCAGCAGTTACGGACCCATAGGAACTAATGAAAAACTGTTTTTT	CASSYGPIGTNEKLFF
TRBD2	TRBV24-1	few	TRBJ2-1	TGTGCCACCAGTGACCCATACCCGGGACTAACAAGCTCCTACAATGAGCAGTTCTTC	CATSDPYPGLTSSYNEQFF
TRBD1	TRBV10-3	few	TRBJ2-1	TGTGCCATCAGTGAGCCAGGGGGCTATGAGCAGTTCTTC	CAISEPGGYEQFF
TRBD1	TRBV29-1	.	TRBJ2-1	TGCAGCGCCGCGACCGGGACAGTATACAATGAGCAGTTCTTC	CSAATGTVYNEQFF
.	TRBV3-1	.	TRBJ1-2	TGTGCCAGCAGCCAAGATCCCGGGGGTGGCTACACCTTC	CASSQDPGGGYTF
.	TRBV20-1	few	TRBJ2-3	TGCAGTGCTAGTTGGTTAGCGGGCACAGATACGCAGTATTTT	CSASWLAGTDTQYF
.	TRBV15	few	TRBJ1-5	TGTGCCACCAGCAGAGGACAGGCAGATAGCAATCAGCCCCAGCATTTT	CATSRGQADSNQPQHF
TRBD2	TRBV5-1	.	TRBJ2-1	TGCGCCAGCAGCTTGGGGATGACTAGCGGGCCATACAATGAGCAGTTCTTC	CASSLGMTSGPYNEQFF
.	TRBV5-1	.	TRBJ2-5	TGCGCCAGCAGCTTGGTCGGCACCCAAGAGACCCAGTACTTC	CASSLVGTQETQYF
.	TRBV5-5	many	TRBJ1-1	TGTGCCAGCAGCTTTGCCGGGGGACCTAACACTGAAGCTTTCTTT	CASSFAGGPNTEAFF
.	TRBV11-2	.	TRBJ2-7	TGTGCCAGCAGCTTAGCGTTAGGGAACTCCTACGAGCAGTACTTC	CASSLALGNSYEQYF
.	TRBV3-1	.	TRBJ2-3	TGTGCCAGCAGCCAAAGTAGCGCAGATACGCAGTATTTT	CASSQSSADTQYF
TRBD1	TRBV25-1	many	TRBJ2-5	TGTGCCAGCAGTGAGAAGACAGGGGGAAGGTTAGAGACCCAGTACTTC	CASSEKTGGRLETQYF